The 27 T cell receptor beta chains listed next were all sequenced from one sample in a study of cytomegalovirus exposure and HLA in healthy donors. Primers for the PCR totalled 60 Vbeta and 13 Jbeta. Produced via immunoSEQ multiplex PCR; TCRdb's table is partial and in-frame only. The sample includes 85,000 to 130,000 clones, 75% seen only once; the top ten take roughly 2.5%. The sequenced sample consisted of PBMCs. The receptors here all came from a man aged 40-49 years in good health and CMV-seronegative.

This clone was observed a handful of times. The chain's CDR3 is CASSAEGRPGNEAFF. The DNA for the CDR3 is TGTGCCAGCAGCGCGGAGGGGAGGCCTGGCAATGAAGCTTTCTTT. The chain has TRBV9 and TRBJ1-1, with a possible D match to TRBD1 (5 bases). V was pared by 3 bases and J by 7 bases, with 19 bases between. The CDR3 totals 15 residues. Germline values: CDR1 SGDLS, CDR2 YYNGEE.

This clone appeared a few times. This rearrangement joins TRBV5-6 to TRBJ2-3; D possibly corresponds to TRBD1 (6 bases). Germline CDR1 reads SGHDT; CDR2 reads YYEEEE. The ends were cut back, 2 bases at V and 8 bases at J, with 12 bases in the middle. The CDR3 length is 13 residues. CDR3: CASSFQLGGTQYF. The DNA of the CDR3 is TGTGCCAGCAGCTTCCAGCTAGGGGGTACGCAGTATTTT.

CDR3 sequence: CASSLAGTNEQYF. CDR3 DNA: TGCGCCAGCAGCTTGGCCGGCACTAACGAGCAGTACTTC. J is TRBJ2-7 and V is TRBV5-1; unclear D gene. V dropped 0 bases and J dropped 5 bases, with 9 bases sitting between them. Germline-derived CDR1 and CDR2 are SGHRS and YFSETQ. The CDR3 extends over 13 amino acids.

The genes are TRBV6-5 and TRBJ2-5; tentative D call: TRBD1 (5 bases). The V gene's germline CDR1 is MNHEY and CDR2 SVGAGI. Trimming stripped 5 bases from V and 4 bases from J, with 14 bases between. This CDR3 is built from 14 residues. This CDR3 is CASSLGAGRETQYF. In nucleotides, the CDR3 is TGTGCCAGCAGTCTTGGGGCAGGGCGAGAGACCCAGTACTTC.

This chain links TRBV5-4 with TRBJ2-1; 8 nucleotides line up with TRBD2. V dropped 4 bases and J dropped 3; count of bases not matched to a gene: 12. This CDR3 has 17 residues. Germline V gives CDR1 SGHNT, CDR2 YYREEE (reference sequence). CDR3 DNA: TGTGCCAGCAGCCGGGCAAGCGGGGGCCGCTTCTACAATGAGCAGTTCTTC. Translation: CASSRASGGRFYNEQFF.

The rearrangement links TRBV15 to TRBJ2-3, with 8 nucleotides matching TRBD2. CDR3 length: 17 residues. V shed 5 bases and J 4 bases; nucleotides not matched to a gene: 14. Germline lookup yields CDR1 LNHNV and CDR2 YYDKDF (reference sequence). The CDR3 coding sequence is TGTGCCACCAGCTCGCCGGTCGCGGGGGGTATCGCAGATACGCAGTATTTT. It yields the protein CATSSPVAGGIADTQYF.

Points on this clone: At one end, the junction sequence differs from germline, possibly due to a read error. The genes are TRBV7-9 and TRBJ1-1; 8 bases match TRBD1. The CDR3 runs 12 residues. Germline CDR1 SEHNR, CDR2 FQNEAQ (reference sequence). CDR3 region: CSSRLTGAEAFF. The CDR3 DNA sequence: TGTTCCAGCAGGCTGACAGGGGCTGAAGCTTTCTTT.

The CDR3 bases are TGTGCCATCGGACAGCCCGACCCAGGAGATACGCAGTATTTT. This translates into CAIGQPDPGDTQYF. This chain joins TRBV10-3 and TRBJ2-3, with D possibly matching TRBD1 (6 bases). The ends were cut back, 8 bases at V and 5 bases at J, with 17 bases in the middle. This CDR3 spans 14 amino acids. CDR1 ENHRY and CDR2 SYGVKD come from the germline V gene.

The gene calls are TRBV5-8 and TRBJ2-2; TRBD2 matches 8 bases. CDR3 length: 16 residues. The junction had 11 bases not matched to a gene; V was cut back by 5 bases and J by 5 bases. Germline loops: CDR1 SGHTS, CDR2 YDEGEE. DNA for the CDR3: TGTGCCAGCAGTCGGCGGGGGGACCACCCAACCGGGGAGCTGTTTTTT. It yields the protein CASSRRGDHPTGELFF.

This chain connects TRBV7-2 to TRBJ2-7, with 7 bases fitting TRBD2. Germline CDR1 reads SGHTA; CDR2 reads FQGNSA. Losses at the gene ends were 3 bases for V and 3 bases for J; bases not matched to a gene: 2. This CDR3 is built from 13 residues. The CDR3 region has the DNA TGTGCCAGCAGCTTTACGGGGGGCTACGAGCAGTACTTC. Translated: CASSFTGGYEQYF.

The chain's CDR3 is CASSPPPGLYEQYF. In DNA, the CDR3 is TGTGCCAGCTCCCCCCCGCCAGGGTTATACGAGCAGTACTTC. The chain combines TRBV18 with TRBJ2-7, with a tentative D call TRBD1 (5 bases). This CDR3 is 14 amino acids long. Trimming took off 6 bases at V and 4 bases at J, with 16 bases between the two ends. Germline V gives CDR1 KGHSH, CDR2 LQKENI.

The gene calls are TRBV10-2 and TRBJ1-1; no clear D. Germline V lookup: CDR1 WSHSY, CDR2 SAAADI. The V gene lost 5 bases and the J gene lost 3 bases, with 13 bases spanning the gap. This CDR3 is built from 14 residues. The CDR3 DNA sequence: TGCGCCAGCAGTCTGCCGGGTAGCGACACTGAAGCTTTCTTT. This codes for CASSLPGSDTEAFF.

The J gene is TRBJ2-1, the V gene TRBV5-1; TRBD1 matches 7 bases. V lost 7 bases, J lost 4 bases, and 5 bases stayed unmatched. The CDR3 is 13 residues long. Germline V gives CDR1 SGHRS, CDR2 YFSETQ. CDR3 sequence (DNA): TGCGCCAGCTCCCAGGGGGTATACAATGAGCAGTTCTTC. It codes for CASSQGVYNEQFF.

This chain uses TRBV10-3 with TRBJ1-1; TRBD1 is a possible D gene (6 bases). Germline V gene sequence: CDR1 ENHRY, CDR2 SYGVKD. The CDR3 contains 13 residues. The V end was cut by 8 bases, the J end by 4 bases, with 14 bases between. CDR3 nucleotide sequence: TGTGCCATCGGAAGATTGGGGGCCACTGAAGCTTTCTTT. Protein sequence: CAIGRLGATEAFF.

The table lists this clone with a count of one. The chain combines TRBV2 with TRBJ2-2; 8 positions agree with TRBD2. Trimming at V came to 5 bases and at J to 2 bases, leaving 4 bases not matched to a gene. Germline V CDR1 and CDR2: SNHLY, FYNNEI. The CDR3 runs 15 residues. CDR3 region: CASSFSGDNTGELFF. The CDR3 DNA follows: TGTGCCAGCAGTTTTAGCGGGGACAACACCGGGGAGCTGTTTTTT.

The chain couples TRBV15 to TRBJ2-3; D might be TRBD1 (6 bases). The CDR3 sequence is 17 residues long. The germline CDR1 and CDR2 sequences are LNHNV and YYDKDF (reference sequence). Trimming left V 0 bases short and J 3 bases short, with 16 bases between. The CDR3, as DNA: TGTGCCACCAGCAGAGATCTTGTTCCAACAGGGACAGATACGCAGTATTTT. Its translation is CATSRDLVPTGTDTQYF.

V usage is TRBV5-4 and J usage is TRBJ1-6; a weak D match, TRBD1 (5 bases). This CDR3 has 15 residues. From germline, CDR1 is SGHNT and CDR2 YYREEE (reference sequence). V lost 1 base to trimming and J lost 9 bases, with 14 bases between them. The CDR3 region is CASSLMGRTGSPLHF. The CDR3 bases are TGTGCCAGCAGCTTGATGGGGCGTACGGGTTCACCCCTCCACTTT.

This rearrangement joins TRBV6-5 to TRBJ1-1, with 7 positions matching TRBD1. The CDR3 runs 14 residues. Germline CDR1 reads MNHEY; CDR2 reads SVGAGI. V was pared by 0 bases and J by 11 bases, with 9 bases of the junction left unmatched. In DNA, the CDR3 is TGTGCCAGCAGTTACTCGAGAGGGGGCAGGAATGCTTTCTTT. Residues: CASSYSRGGRNAFF.

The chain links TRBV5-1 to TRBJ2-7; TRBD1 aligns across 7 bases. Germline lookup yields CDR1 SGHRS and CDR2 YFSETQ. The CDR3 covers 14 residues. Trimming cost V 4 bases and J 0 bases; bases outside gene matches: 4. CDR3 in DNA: TGCGCCAGCAGCAAGGGACAGACCTCCTACGAGCAGTACTTC. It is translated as CASSKGQTSYEQYF.

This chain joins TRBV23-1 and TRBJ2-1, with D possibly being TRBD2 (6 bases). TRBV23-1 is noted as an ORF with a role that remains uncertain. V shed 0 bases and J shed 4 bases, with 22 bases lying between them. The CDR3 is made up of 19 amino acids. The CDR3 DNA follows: TGCGCCAGCAGTCAATCGTGGCGGGATTCGTCCCGACTTTACAATGAGCAGTTCTTC. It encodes CASSQSWRDSSRLYNEQFF.

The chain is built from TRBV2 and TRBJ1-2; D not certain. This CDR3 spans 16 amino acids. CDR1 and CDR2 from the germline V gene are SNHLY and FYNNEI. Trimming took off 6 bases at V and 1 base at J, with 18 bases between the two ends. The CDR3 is CASRDTSGIGNYGYTF. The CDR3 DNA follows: TGTGCCAGCAGAGATACTTCGGGGATCGGTAACTATGGCTACACCTTC. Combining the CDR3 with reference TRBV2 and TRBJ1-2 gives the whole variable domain EPEVTQTPSHQVTQMGQEVILRCVPISNHLYFYWYRQILGQKVEFLVSFYNNEISEKSEIFDDQFSVERPDGSNFTLKIRSTKLEDSAMYFCASRDTSGIGNYGYTFGSGTRLTVV.

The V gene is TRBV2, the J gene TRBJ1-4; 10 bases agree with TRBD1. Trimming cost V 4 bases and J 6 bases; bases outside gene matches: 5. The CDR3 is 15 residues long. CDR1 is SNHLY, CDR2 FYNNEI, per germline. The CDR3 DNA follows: TGTGCCAGCAGTGTTGAGGGACAGGGGTATGAAAAACTGTTTTTT. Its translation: CASSVEGQGYEKLFF.

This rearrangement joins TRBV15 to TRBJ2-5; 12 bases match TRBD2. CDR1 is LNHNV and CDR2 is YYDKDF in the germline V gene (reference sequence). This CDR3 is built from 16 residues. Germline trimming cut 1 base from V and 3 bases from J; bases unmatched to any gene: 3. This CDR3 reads CATSRVASGGEETQYF. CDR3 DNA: TGTGCCACCAGCAGAGTGGCTAGCGGGGGGGAAGAGACCCAGTACTTC.

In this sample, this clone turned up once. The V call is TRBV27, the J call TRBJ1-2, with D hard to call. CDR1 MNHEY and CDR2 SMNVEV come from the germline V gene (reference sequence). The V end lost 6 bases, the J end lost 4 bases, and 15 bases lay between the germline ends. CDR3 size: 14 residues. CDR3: CASRTEGRTYGYTF. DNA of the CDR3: TGTGCCAGCAGGACGGAGGGCAGGACCTATGGCTACACCTTC.

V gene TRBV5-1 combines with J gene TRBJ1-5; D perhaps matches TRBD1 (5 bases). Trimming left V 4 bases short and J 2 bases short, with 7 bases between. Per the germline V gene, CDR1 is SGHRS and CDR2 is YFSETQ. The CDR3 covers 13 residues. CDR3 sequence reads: CASSRRGNQPQHF. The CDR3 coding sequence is TGCGCCAGCAGCCGCAGGGGCAATCAGCCCCAGCATTTT.

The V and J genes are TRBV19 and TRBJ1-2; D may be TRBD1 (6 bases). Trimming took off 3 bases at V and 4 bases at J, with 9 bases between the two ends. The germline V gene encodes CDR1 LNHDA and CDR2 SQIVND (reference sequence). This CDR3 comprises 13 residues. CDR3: CASSMGRGYGYTF. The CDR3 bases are TGTGCCAGTAGTATGGGCAGGGGCTATGGCTACACCTTC.

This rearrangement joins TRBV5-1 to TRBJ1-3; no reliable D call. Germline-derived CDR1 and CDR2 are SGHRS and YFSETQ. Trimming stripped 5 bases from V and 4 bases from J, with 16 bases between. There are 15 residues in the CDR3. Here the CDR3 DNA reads TGCGCCAGCAGACCGGACCGGGGATCGGGAAACACCATATATTTT. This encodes CASRPDRGSGNTIYF.